Presented here are 25 T cell receptor beta chains from one specimen sequenced in a study of T cell responses to AZD1222 COVID-19 vaccine. The method was immunoSEQ multiplex PCR; TCRdb's version includes in-frame clones alone and lacks a portion of them. The sample shows 100,000 to 130,000 clones, nearly 90% of them seen only once. The specimen comprised peripheral blood, sampled 28 days after the second AZD1222 dose. These TCRs come from an adult who received the AZD1222 COVID-19 vaccine.

The chain recombines TRBV7-2 with TRBJ1-5; D is uncertain. V was pared by 4 bases and J by 0 bases, with 16 bases between. From germline, CDR1 is SGHTA and CDR2 FQGNSA. The CDR3 runs 17 residues. The CDR3 DNA follows: TGTGCCAGCAGCTCGAGGGATGCGGCCTATAGCAATCAGCCCCAGCATTTT. Translating gives CASSSRDAAYSNQPQHF.

The rearrangement joins TRBV2 to TRBJ1-2; D not certain. V was pared by 3 bases and J by 2 bases, with 7 bases between. The CDR3 totals 13 residues. Germline assignment: CDR1 SNHLY and CDR2 FYNNEI. DNA of the CDR3: TGTGCCAGCAGTGATATAGGAAACTATGGCTACACCTTC. Translating it yields CASSDIGNYGYTF.

The chain recombines TRBV19 with TRBJ1-2; no firm D call. The CDR3 is 16 amino acids. V was clipped by 1 base and J by 0 bases, with 12 bases between them. CDR1 and CDR2 (germline): LNHDA, SQIVND (reference sequence). As DNA, the CDR3 is TGTGCCAGTAGTATAGCCCCCGGCGGGACTAACTATGGCTACACCTTC. Its protein is CASSIAPGGTNYGYTF.

This chain connects TRBV7-9 to TRBJ1-1; D might be TRBD1 (6 bases). There are 14 residues in the CDR3. V was clipped by 5 bases and J by 0 bases, with 10 bases between them. Germline V gene lookup returns CDR1 SEHNR and CDR2 FQNEAQ (reference sequence). The CDR3 DNA sequence: TGTGCCAGCAGCGTCGGGACAATGAACACTGAAGCTTTCTTT. This sequence encodes CASSVGTMNTEAFF.

The rearrangement uses TRBV7-2 and TRBJ2-5; D is possibly TRBD2 (5 bases). V shed 5 bases and J shed 0 bases, with 10 bases lying between them. This CDR3 contains 14 residues. Germline loops: CDR1 SGHTA, CDR2 FQGNSA. The CDR3 sequence is CASSRYGDQETQYF. The CDR3 nucleotides read TGTGCCAGCAGCCGTTACGGGGACCAAGAGACCCAGTACTTC.

The rearrangement links TRBV6-5 to TRBJ1-5; 7 bases match TRBD1. Germline loops: CDR1 MNHEY, CDR2 SVGAGI. J was trimmed by 9 bases and V by 6 bases; bases with no gene match: 11. This CDR3 comprises 14 residues. The CDR3 region is CASSDRAGERPQHF. The CDR3, as DNA: TGTGCCAGCAGCGACAGGGCAGGGGAAAGGCCCCAGCATTTT.

V usage is TRBV3-1 (or the pseudogene TRBV3-2) and J usage is TRBJ1-3; 7 nucleotides line up with TRBD1. Germline V CDR1 and CDR2: LGHDT, YNNKEL (reference sequence). CDR3 length equals 16 residues. V shed 1 base, J shed 0 bases, and the junction held 3 bases outside the gene matches. The CDR3: CASSQVRDSSGNTIYF. DNA of the CDR3: TGTGCCAGCAGCCAAGTCCGGGACAGCTCTGGAAACACCATATATTTT.

The chain recombines TRBV3-1 (or the pseudogene TRBV3-2) with TRBJ2-7; D is possibly TRBD2 (6 bases). CDR1 is LGHDT and CDR2 is YNNKEL in the germline V gene (reference sequence). Trimming removed 4 bases at V and 0 bases at J, with 10 bases between. CDR3 length equals 14 residues. In DNA, the CDR3 is TGTGCCAGCAGCCGAGCCGGGGGCTCCTACGAGCAGTACTTC. Residues: CASSRAGGSYEQYF.

The chain combines TRBV5-1 with TRBJ2-7; D call uncertain. V was cut by 5 bases and J by 5 bases, with 8 bases left in between. Looked up from germline, CDR1 is SGHRS and CDR2 is YFSETQ. The CDR3 length is 11 residues. CDR3: CASSLGNEQYF. The CDR3 nucleotides are TGCGCCAGCAGTTTAGGGAACGAGCAGTACTTC.

The chain combines TRBV18 with TRBJ2-1; 12 bases agree with TRBD2. V gave up 3 bases and J gave up 0 bases; unmatched junction bases: 6. Germline V lookup: CDR1 KGHSH, CDR2 LQKENI. The CDR3 length is 18 residues. CDR3 protein: CASSPPTSGGSSYNEQFF. For the CDR3, the DNA is TGTGCCAGCTCACCCCCTACTAGCGGGGGGAGCTCCTACAATGAGCAGTTCTTC.

This clone came up once. The rearrangement joins TRBV9 to TRBJ1-6, with a tentative D call TRBD1 (6 bases). The CDR3 extends over 15 amino acids. Germline CDR1 reads SGDLS; CDR2 reads YYNGEE. The V and J ends lost 3 bases and 14 bases respectively, with 21 bases between them. The CDR3 nucleotides are TGTGCCAGCAGCGAGAACAGGGTGCATAATTCGGCCCTCCACTTT. The encoded protein is CASSENRVHNSALHF.

This chain connects TRBV6-5 to TRBJ1-2; D ambiguous. The CDR3 is 15 residues long. The germline V gene has CDR1 MNHEY and CDR2 SVGAGI. The V end lost 0 bases, the J end lost 5 bases, and 13 bases lay between the germline ends. In nucleotides, the CDR3 is TGTGCCAGCAGTTACTCGAAGCAGGCAGTATATGGCTACACCTTC. Translating it yields CASSYSKQAVYGYTF.

This clone was seen only once. The chain combines TRBV6-1 with TRBJ2-5; a possible D gene is TRBD2 (5 bases). In germline, CDR1 is MNHNS, CDR2 SASEGT. Trimming cost V 3 bases and J 7 bases, with 15 bases left between them. The CDR3 is made up of 14 amino acids. CDR3 nucleotide sequence: TGTGCCAGCAGTGATGAGGACTCCTCAGGGACCCAGTACTTC. Amino acid sequence: CASSDEDSSGTQYF.

The chain joins TRBV6-5 to TRBJ2-1; the match to TRBD2 covers 10 bases. Trimming at V came to 5 bases and at J to 1 base, leaving 2 bases not matched to a gene. CDR3 length: 15 residues. Germline V lookup: CDR1 MNHEY, CDR2 SVGAGI. CDR3 DNA: TGTGCCAGCAGTCCGACTAGCGGGTCCTACAATGAGCAGTTCTTC. Translating gives CASSPTSGSYNEQFF.

V usage is TRBV4-1 and J usage is TRBJ1-1, with 8 bases that match TRBD1. Germline V CDR1 and CDR2: MGHRA, YSYEKL. The length of the CDR3 is 14 residues. J was trimmed by 7 bases and V by 0 bases; bases with no gene match: 4. In nucleotides, the CDR3 is TGCGCCAGCAGCCAAGAAGGCAGGGGGCTTGAAGCTTTCTTT. It encodes CASSQEGRGLEAFF.

The rearrangement links TRBV6-5 to TRBJ2-5; the D gene is possibly TRBD2 (6 bases). The CDR3 loop spans 15 amino acids. Trimming cost V 9 bases and J 2 bases, with 19 bases left between them. Looked up from germline, CDR1 is MNHEY and CDR2 is SVGAGI. The CDR3 sequence is CASRRSGGIQETQYF. The CDR3 region has the DNA TGTGCCAGTCGGAGGAGCGGAGGGATACAAGAGACCCAGTACTTC.

Here the CDR3 DNA reads TGCGCCAGCAGCCCTCCAGACTACAATGAGCAGTTCTTC. It codes for CASSPPDYNEQFF. This chain links TRBV4-1 with TRBJ2-1; D not certain. The CDR3 length is 13 residues. V was trimmed by 4 bases and J by 3 bases, leaving 7 bases between them. Germline lookup yields CDR1 MGHRA and CDR2 YSYEKL.

This clone has just a few counts. The rearrangement joins TRBV5-6 to TRBJ1-1, with D possibly matching TRBD1 (5 bases). The length of the CDR3 is 14 residues. The V and J ends lost 6 bases and 0 bases respectively, with 12 bases between them. Germline assignment: CDR1 SGHDT and CDR2 YYEEEE. The CDR3 DNA reads as TGTGCCAGCACTCCGGGGCCTGTGAACACTGAAGCTTTCTTT. This codes for CASTPGPVNTEAFF. Complete variable domain (other parts from reference TRBV5-6 and TRBJ1-1): DAGVTQSPTHLIKTRGQQVTLRCSPKSGHDTVSWYQQALGQGPQFIFQYYEEEERQRGNFPDRFSGHQFPNYSSELNVNALLLGDSALYLCASTPGPVNTEAFFGQGTRLTVV.

This clone was observed once. The rearrangement uses TRBV12-3 or TRBV12-4 and TRBJ2-7; no clear D gene. V shed 7 bases and J shed 5 bases, with 12 bases lying between them. This CDR3 contains 12 residues. As DNA, the CDR3 is TGTGCCAGCACCAGCTCGCAGGACGAGCAGTACTTC. This gives the protein CASTSSQDEQYF.

This clone appeared once. This chain joins TRBV6-5 and TRBJ1-2; 12 bases line up with TRBD1. Per the germline V gene, CDR1 is MNHEY and CDR2 is SVGAGI. The CDR3 spans 16 residues. V dropped 4 bases and J dropped 3; count of bases not matched to a gene: 6. DNA of the CDR3: TGTGCCAGCAGTTGGGGGACAGGGGGCGTCCACTATGGCTACACCTTC. Protein sequence: CASSWGTGGVHYGYTF.

This chain connects TRBV18 to TRBJ1-5; the D gene is possibly TRBD1 (5 bases). The ends were cut back, 3 bases at V and 4 bases at J, with 13 bases in the middle. The CDR3 loop spans 15 amino acids. Germline CDR1 is KGHSH and CDR2 is LQKENI. The CDR3 protein is CASSPYGTANQPQHF. For the CDR3, the DNA is TGTGCCAGCTCACCCTATGGGACCGCAAATCAGCCCCAGCATTTT.

A single count supports this clone. The chain combines TRBV9 with TRBJ1-5; TRBD1 matches at 10 bases. Germline V gene sequence: CDR1 SGDLS, CDR2 YYNGEE. The CDR3 loop spans 16 amino acids. Trimming removed 5 bases from V and 0 bases from J; junction bases left unmatched: 5. The CDR3 region has the DNA TGTGCCAGCAGTGCCGGGACAGGGGATAGCAATCAGCCCCAGCATTTT. Encoded protein: CASSAGTGDSNQPQHF. The full variable domain, in which reference TRBV9 and TRBJ1-5 provide the parts outside the CDR3, is DSGVTQTPKHLITATGQRVTLRCSPRSGDLSVYWYQQSLDQGLQFLIQYYNGEERAKGNILERFSAQQFPDLHSELNLSSLELGDSALYFCASSAGTGDSNQPQHFGDGTRLSIL.

The V gene is TRBV18, the J gene TRBJ2-1; D possibly corresponds to TRBD1 (6 bases). This CDR3 region has 15 residues. The V end lost 3 bases, the J end lost 0 bases, and 9 bases lay between the germline ends. Per the germline V gene, CDR1 is KGHSH and CDR2 is LQKENI. The CDR3 DNA follows: TGTGCCAGCTCACCCACAGGGTACTCCTACAATGAGCAGTTCTTC. This sequence encodes CASSPTGYSYNEQFF.

The chain couples TRBV24-1 to TRBJ1-5, with D hard to call. The V end lost 8 bases, the J end lost 4 bases, and 8 bases lay between the germline ends. From germline, CDR1 is KGHDR and CDR2 SFDVKD. This CDR3 region has 12 residues. The CDR3 loop is CATNSRNQPQHF. Here the CDR3 DNA reads TGTGCCACCAACAGCAGGAATCAGCCCCAGCATTTT.

The genes are TRBV14 and TRBJ1-3; no clear D. Germline assignment: CDR1 SGHDN and CDR2 FVKESK. Trimming removed 0 bases at V and 0 bases at J, with 18 bases between. This CDR3 has 19 residues. Here the CDR3 reads CASSQDELAGRVSGNTIYF. As DNA, the CDR3 is TGTGCCAGCAGCCAAGATGAGCTGGCTGGAAGGGTCTCTGGAAACACCATATATTTT.